This T cell receptor beta chain was captured in a study of T cell changes during pregnancy in multiple sclerosis (dated by TCRdb to 2018 to 2020). As for the study more broadly: Changes in the T cell repertoire over the course of pregnancy were examined in this study in women with multiple sclerosis.

Concerning this clone: The target of this receptor is not known. Base qualities are missing; no much larger clone stands one base away.

The CDR3 holds 15 amino acids from the cysteine to the phenylalanine. The DNA shown is the 45-base CDR3, in frame from base 1. Trimming removed 4 bases from V and 0 bases from J, leaving 13 bases between the germline ends. CDR1 and CDR2 (SQVTM, ANQGSEA) derive from the germline V gene. Receptor amplification or capture employed the immunoSEQ multiplex PCR assay. TCRdb carries this immuneACCESS record with in-frame sequences only. Its versions omit some clonotypes, under half of them owing to an unresolved V gene in the studies checked, with the rest unexplained. Within this sample are over 90,000 clones, with almost 95% of them counted one time only. The ten largest clonotypes hold roughly 0.93% of the sample.

The chain is encoded by TRBV29-1 joined to TRBJ1-3; the best D guess is TRBD1, with 6 bases matching. The specimen comprised peripheral blood, sampled after pregnancy. The receptor was isolated from a female donor with multiple sclerosis, enrolled in a pregnancy study. In nucleotides, the sequence is TGCAGCGTTGGAAGCACAGGGTACTCTGGAAACACCATATATTTT. The resulting protein is CSVGSTGYSGNTIYF.